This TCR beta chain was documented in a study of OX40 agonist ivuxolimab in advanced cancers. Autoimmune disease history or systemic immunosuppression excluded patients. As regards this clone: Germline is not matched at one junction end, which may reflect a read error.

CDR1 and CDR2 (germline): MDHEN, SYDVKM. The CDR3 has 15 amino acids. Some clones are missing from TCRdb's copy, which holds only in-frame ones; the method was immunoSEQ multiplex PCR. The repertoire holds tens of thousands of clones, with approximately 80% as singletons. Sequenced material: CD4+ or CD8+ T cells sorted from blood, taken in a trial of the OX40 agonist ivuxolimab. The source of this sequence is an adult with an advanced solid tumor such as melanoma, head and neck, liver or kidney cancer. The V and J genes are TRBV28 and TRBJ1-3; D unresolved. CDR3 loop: CASSIWPKPGNTIYF. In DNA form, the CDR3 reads TGTGCCAGCAGTATATGGCCCAAACCAGGAAACACCATATATTTT. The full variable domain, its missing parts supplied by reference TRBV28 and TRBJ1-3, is DVKVTQSSRYLVKRTGEKVFLECVQDMDHENMFWYRQDPGLGLRLIYFSYDVKMKEKGDIPEGYSVSREKKERFSLILESASTNQTSMYLCASSIWPKPGNTIYFGEGSWLTVV.